This TCR beta chain was sequenced for a study of molecular identifiers for immune sequencing clone quantification. Study conclusions and caveats: Jurkat TCR RNA spiked in from one cell reportedly remained identifiable amid about a million naive cells.

Previously described methods and listed TCR primers produced bulk TCR libraries. TCRdb recomputed calls from the PCR reads with MiXCR, one row per CDR3 protein. The table has around 100,000 distinct CDR3 sequences, 35% seen once. On this clonotype itself: Antigen specificity is unknown.

V gave up 4 bases and J gave up 8 bases, with 13 bases separating them. The CDR3 spans 13 residues. Germline assignment: CDR1 SGHDT and CDR2 YYEEEE. The material sequenced was naive CD8+ T cells from blood, with Jurkat cell RNA spiked in. Subset reported: FACS-sorted CD8+CD4-CCR7+CD45RA+ naive T cells. V usage is TRBV5-6 and J usage is TRBJ2-1, with a tentative D call TRBD2 (5 bases). The sequence derives from a human donor in good health. Some libraries in this study had Jurkat cell RNA spiked in. The CDR3 spells CASSPFNSDEQFF. CDR3 sequence (DNA): TGTGCCAGCAGCCCTTTCAATAGCGATGAGCAGTTCTTC.